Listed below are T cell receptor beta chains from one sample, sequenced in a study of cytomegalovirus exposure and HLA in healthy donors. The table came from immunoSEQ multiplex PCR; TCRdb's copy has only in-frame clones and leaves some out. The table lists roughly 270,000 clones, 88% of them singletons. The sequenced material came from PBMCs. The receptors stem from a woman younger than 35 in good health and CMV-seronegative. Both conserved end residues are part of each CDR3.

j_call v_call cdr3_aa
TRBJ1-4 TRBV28 CASSFTGGDEKLFF
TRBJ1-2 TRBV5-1 CASSQAPADYGYTF
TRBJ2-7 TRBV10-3 CAIMADRYSHEQYF
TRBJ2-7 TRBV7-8 CASSWTSGRGYEQYF
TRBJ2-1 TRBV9 CASSVEGGRINEQFF
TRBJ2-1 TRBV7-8 CASSLKAGGYNEQFF
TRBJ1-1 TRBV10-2 CASSDRGTGTEAFF
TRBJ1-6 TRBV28 CASRLGLWTANSPLHF
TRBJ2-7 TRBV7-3 CASSPTSGSNEQYF
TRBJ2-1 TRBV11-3 CASSLDGREQFF
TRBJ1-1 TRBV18 CASSPVPVRGDTEAFF
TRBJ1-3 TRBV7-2 CASSLAPPVYSGNTIYF
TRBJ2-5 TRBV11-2 CASSPRDREQETQYF
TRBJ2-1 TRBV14 CASSQDPRDQEGLGSYNEQFF
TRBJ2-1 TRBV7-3 CASSPGTGGSEQFF
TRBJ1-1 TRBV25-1 CASSEVKGATEAFF
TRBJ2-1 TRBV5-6 CASSLGAHEQFF
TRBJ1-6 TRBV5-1 CASSPRTDYYNSPLHF
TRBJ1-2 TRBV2 CASSEGGTGYGYTF
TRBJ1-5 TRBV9 CASSRGGNSNQPQHF
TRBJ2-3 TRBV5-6 CASAFQVRVTDTQYF
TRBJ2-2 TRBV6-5 CASSYLRGRRIGELFF
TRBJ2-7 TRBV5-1 CASSLGGGVLAGLASYEQYF
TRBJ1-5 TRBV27 CASRKNRDDQPQHF
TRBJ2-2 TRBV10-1 CASTLRDLTLPGELFF
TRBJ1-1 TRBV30 CAWTRQGGTEAFF
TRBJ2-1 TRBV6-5 CASSYSPSVDNEQFF
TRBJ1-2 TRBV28 CASSFIKQGRSYGYTF
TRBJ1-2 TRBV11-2 CASSSDRTGYTF
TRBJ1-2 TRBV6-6 CASSYPTDGIYGYTF
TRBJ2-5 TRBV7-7 CASSFGTKKETQYF
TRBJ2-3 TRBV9 CASSVVDRVDTQYF
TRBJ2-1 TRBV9 CASSGGTSGVNEQFF
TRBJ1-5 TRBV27 CASSRGLIQPQHF
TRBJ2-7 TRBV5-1 CASSLWTSGSSSYEQYF
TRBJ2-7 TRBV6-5 CASSYGGVVYEQYF
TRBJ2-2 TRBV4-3 CASSQDGQTGELFF
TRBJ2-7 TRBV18 CASSPVLAPGDSSYEQYF
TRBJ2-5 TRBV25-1 CASSVGDSLLGETQYF
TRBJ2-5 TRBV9 CASSPWGRTQETQYF
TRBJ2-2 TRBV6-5 CASSYQGAGELFF
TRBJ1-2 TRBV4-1 CASSQGPDRIYGYTF
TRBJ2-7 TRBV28 CASSFGTGKQYF
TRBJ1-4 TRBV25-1 CATRQPNEKLFF
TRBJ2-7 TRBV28 CASKPGQGAYEQYF
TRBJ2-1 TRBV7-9 CASSLGTPSYNEQFF
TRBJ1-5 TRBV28 CASSFTQGGQPQHF
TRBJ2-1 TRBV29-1 CSDLGGRGFF
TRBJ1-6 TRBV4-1 CASSQDRVGGTGARSSPLHF
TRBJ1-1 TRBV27 CASSLIPNTEAFF
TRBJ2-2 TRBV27 CASRGTGNTGELFF